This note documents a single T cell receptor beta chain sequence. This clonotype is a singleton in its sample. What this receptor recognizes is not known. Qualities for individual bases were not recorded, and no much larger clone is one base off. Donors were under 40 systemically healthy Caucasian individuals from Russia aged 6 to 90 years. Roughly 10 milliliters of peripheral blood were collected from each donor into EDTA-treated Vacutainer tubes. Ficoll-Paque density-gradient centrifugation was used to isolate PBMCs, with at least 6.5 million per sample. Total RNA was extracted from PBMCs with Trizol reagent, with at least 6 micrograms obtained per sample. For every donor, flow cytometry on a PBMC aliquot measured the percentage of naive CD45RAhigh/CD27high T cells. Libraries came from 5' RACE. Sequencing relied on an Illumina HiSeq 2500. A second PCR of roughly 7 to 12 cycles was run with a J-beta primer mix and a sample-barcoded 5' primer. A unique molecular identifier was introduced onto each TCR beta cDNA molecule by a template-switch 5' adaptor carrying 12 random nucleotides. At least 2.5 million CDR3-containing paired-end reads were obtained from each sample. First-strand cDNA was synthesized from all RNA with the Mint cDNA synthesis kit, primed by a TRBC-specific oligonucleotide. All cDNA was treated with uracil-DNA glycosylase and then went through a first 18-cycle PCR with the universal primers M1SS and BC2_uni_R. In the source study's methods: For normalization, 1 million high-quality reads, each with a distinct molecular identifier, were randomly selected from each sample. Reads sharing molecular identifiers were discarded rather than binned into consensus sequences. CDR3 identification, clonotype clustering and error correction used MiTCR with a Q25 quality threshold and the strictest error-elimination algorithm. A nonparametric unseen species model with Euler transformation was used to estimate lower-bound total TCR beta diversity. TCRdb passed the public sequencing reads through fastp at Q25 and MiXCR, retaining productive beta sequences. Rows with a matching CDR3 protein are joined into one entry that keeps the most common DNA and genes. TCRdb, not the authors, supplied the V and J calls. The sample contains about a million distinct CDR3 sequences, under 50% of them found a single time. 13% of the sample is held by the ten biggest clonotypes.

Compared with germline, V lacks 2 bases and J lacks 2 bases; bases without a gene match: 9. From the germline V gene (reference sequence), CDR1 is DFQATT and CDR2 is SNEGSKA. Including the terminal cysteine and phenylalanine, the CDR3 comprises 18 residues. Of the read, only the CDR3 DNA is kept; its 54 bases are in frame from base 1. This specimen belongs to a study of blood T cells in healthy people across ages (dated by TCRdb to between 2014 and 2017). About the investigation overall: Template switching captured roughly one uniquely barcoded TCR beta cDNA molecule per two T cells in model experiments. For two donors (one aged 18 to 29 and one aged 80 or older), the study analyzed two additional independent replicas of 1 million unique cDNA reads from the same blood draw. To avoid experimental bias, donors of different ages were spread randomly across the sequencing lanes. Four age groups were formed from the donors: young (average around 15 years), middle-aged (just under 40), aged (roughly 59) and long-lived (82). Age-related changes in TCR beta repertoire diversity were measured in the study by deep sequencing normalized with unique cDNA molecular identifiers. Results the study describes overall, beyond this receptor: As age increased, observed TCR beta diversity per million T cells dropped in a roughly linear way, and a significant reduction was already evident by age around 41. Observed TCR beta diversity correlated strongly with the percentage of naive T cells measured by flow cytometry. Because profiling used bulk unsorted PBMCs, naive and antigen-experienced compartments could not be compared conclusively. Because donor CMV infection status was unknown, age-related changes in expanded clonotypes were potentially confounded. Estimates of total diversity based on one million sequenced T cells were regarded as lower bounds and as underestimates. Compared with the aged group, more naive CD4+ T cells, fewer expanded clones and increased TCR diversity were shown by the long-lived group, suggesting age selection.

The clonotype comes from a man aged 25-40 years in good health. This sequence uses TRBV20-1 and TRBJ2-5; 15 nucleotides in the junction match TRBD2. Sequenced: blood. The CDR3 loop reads CSARPHGLAGGQQETQYF. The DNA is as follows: TGCAGTGCTAGACCCCACGGACTAGCGGGGGGGCAACAAGAGACCCAGTACTTC.